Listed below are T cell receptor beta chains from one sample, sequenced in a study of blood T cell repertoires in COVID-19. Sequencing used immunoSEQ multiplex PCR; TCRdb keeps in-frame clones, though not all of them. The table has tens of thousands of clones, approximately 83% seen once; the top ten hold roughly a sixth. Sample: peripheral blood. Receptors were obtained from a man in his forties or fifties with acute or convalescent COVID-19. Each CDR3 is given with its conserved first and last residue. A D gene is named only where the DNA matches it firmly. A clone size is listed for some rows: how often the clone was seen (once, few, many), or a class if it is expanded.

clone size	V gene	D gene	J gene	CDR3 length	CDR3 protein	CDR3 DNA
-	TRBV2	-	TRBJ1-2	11	CASTRSGDITF	TGTGCCAGCACCCGGTCGGGGGATATCACCTTC
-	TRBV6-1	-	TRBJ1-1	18	CASSDWEGGVGSNTEAFF	TGTGCCAGCAGTGATTGGGAAGGGGGAGTTGGGTCCAACACTGAAGCTTTCTTT
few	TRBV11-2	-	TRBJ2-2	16	CASSLGHSRNTGELFF	TGTGCCAGCAGCTTAGGCCACAGCCGCAACACCGGGGAGCTGTTTTTT
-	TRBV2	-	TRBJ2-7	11	CASSWESEQYF	TGTGCCAGCAGCTGGGAGTCCGAGCAGTACTTC
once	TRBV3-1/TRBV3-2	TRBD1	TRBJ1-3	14	CASSRQGPGNTIYF	TGTGCCAGCAGCAGACAGGGACCTGGAAACACCATATATTTT
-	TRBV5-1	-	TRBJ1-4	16	CASSLGGATGGEKLFF	TGCGCCAGCAGCTTGGGTGGGGCCACGGGCGGTGAAAAACTGTTTTTT
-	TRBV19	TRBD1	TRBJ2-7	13	CASSRGPSREQYF	TGTGCCAGTAGCAGGGGGCCGAGTAGGGAGCAGTACTTC
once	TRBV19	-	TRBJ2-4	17	CASRSGPGTGDKNIQYF	TGTGCCAGTAGGTCGGGCCCAGGGACGGGGGACAAAAACATTCAGTACTTC
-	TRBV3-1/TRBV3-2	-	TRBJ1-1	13	CASRVTGDTEAFF	TGTGCCAGCAGGGTTACGGGAGACACTGAAGCTTTCTTT
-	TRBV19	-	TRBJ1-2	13	CASSLRGAYGYTF	TGTGCCAGTAGTCTCAGGGGTGCCTATGGCTACACCTTC
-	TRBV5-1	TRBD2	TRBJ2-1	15	CASSTGTSGNNEQFF	TGCGCCAGCAGTACCGGGACTAGCGGAAACAATGAGCAGTTCTTC
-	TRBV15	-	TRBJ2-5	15	CATSSRRGREETQYF	TGTGCCACCAGCAGCCGGCGGGGCCGGGAGGAGACCCAGTACTTC
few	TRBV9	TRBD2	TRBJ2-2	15	CASSVVAGGPGELFF	TGTGCCAGCAGCGTAGTTGCGGGGGGCCCCGGGGAGCTGTTTTTT
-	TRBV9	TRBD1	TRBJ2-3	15	CASSVGGQGIDTQYF	TGTGCCAGCAGCGTAGGGGGACAGGGCATTGATACGCAGTATTTT
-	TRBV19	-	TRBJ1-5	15	CASSIGDRRNQPQHF	TGTGCCAGTAGTATTGGAGACAGGAGAAATCAGCCCCAGCATTTT
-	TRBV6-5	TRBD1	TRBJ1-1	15	CASRSGQGMNTEAFF	TGTGCCAGCAGATCCGGACAGGGAATGAACACTGAAGCTTTCTTT
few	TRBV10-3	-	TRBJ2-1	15	CAISESVGGYNEQFF	TGTGCCATCAGTGAGTCTGTAGGGGGCTACAATGAGCAGTTCTTC
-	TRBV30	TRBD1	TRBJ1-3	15	CAWRHRTGARNTIYF	TGTGCCTGGCGACACCGGACAGGGGCGAGAAACACCATATATTTT
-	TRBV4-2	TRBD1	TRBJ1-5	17	CASSQGSGQGGNQPQHF	TGTGCCAGCAGCCAGGGGTCGGGACAGGGAGGAAATCAGCCCCAGCATTTT
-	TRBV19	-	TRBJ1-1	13	CASSIWVGAEAFF	TGTGCCAGTAGTATTTGGGTGGGCGCTGAAGCTTTCTTT
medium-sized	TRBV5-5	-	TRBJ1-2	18	CASSRGGWQGGIFGGYTF	TGTGCCAGCAGCCGCGGGGGGTGGCAGGGAGGCATTTTCGGTGGCTACACCTTC
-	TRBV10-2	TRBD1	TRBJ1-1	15	CASSDWTGSDTEAFF	TGCGCCAGCAGTGATTGGACAGGGTCGGACACTGAAGCTTTCTTT
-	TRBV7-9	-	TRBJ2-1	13	CASSPIGGNEQFF	TGTGCCAGCAGCCCCATAGGGGGTAATGAGCAGTTCTTC
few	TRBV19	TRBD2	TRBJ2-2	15	CASREAGGDTGELFF	TGTGCCAGTAGAGAAGCGGGAGGTGACACCGGGGAGCTGTTTTTT
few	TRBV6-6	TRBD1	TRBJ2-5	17	CASSPIGTGVFGETQYF	TGTGCCAGCAGTCCTATAGGGACAGGGGTTTTTGGGGAGACCCAGTACTTC
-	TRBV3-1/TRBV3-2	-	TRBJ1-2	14	CASSPQLGARGYTF	TGTGCCAGCAGCCCGCAACTCGGAGCAAGAGGCTACACCTTC